The rows below give T cell receptor beta chains drawn from one sample of a study of T cell repertoires in cytomegalovirus infection. TCRdb itself ran the reads through MiXCR, one entry per CDR3 protein. The sample has a few hundred thousand distinct CDR3 sequences, over 15% seen once. Sequencing was done on a sample of CD8+ T cells from PBMCs. The source of these receptors is a human donor in good health (CMV status not recorded). Some clones in this sample may be carry-over from other donors' samples. Each CDR3 is given with its conserved first and last residue. The D gene is left open where the match is weak. Only part of the rows carry a size: once, few, many, or a class if the clone is expanded.

j_gene | abundance | v_gene | d_gene | CDR3nt | CDR3aa
TRBJ1-5 | many | TRBV4-1 | TRBD1 | TGCGCCAGCAGCCAAGACGGATCGGGACAGGGCTTTCGGCCCCAGCATTTT | CASSQDGSGQGFRPQHF
TRBJ1-1 | few | TRBV6-2/TRBV6-3 | NA | TGTGCCAGCAGTTATGTTTCGAGCCTAACGAACACTGAAGCTTTCTTT | CASSYVSSLTNTEAFF
TRBJ1-1 | NA | TRBV14 | NA | TGTGCCAGCAGCCAGGGAGGAGAAGCTTTCTTT | CASSQGGEAFF
TRBJ2-7 | NA | TRBV5-6 | TRBD2 | TGTGCCAGCAGCTTGGGCAGCGGGGGCCTCTACGAGCAGTACTTC | CASSLGSGGLYEQYF
TRBJ2-5 | NA | TRBV20-1 | NA | TGCAGTGCTCGTCGAGCAGACGGGCAGGGAGGACAAGAGACCCAGTACTTC | CSARRADGQGGQETQYF
TRBJ1-1 | many | TRBV7-8 | NA | TGTGCCAGCAGCTTAGCGATTACCGGGAGACCCGCGGGGGGTGAAGCTTTCTTT | CASSLAITGRPAGGEAFF
TRBJ2-5 | NA | TRBV7-9 | TRBD1 | TGTGCCAGCAGCTTCGCAGGGGGAGAGACCCAGTACTTC | CASSFAGGETQYF
TRBJ1-1 | NA | TRBV5-1 | TRBD1 | TGCGCCAGCAGCTGGACAGGGTACACTGAAGCTTTCTTT | CASSWTGYTEAFF
TRBJ2-2 | NA | TRBV7-6 | NA | TGTGCCAGCAGGGATAACAGGGTTTGGAACACCGGGGAGCTGTTTTTT | CASRDNRVWNTGELFF
TRBJ2-6 | NA | TRBV29-1 | NA | TGCAGCGTTGTAGACACTCACTTGGCTGGGGCCAACGTCCTGACTTTC | CSVVDTHLAGANVLTF
TRBJ1-2 | few | TRBV5-1 | TRBD1 | TGCGCCAGCAGCGGCGGGACAGGGTCTAACTATGGCTACACCTTC | CASSGGTGSNYGYTF
TRBJ1-1 | NA | TRBV29-1 | NA | TGCAGCGTTGATCGTCGGTCCACTGAAGCTTTCTTT | CSVDRRSTEAFF
TRBJ1-1 | few | TRBV7-9 | NA | TGTGCCAGCAGCTTATACGGGTTTACTGAAGCTTTCTTT | CASSLYGFTEAFF
TRBJ1-2 | many | TRBV7-9 | NA | TGTGCCAGCAGCTTAACAATGGGCGGGGCCACAGGCGGCTACACCTTC | CASSLTMGGATGGYTF
TRBJ2-3 | NA | TRBV29-1 | NA | TGCAGCGTTGTTCGCGGGCGCCGCACAGATACGCAGTATTTT | CSVVRGRRTDTQYF
TRBJ1-2 | few | TRBV7-9 | NA | TGTGCCAGCAGCTTACAGGGATGGTTATATGGCTACACCTTC | CASSLQGWLYGYTF
TRBJ2-5 | NA | TRBV5-5 | TRBD2 | TGTGCCAGCAGCTCCGGCGGGGGGGCCTTTCCTGAGACCCAGTACTTC | CASSSGGGAFPETQYF
TRBJ1-4 | many | TRBV7-6 | NA | TGTGCTAGCAGTCCCGGGCTTAATGAAAAACTGTTTTTT | CASSPGLNEKLFF
TRBJ2-1 | NA | TRBV29-1 | NA | TGCAGCGTGGCCAGCAACAATGAGCAGTTCTTC | CSVASNNEQFF
TRBJ2-5 | NA | TRBV7-6 | NA | TGTGCCAGCAGCCTAGCCCCGGGGGAACAAGAGACCCAGTACTTC | CASSLAPGEQETQYF
TRBJ1-4 | few | TRBV5-1 | TRBD1 | TGCGCCAGCAGCTTGACGACAGGGAGTGAAAAACTGTTTTTT | CASSLTTGSEKLFF
TRBJ2-6 | many | TRBV6-1 | NA | TGTGCCAGCAGTATCAGTACAGCTGGGGCCAACGTCCTGACTTTC | CASSISTAGANVLTF
TRBJ1-1 | many | TRBV7-8 | NA | TGTGCCAGCAGCTTAGAGCCGGCAGATATGAACACTGAAGCTTTCTTT | CASSLEPADMNTEAFF
TRBJ2-1 | once | TRBV6-8 | TRBD2 | TGTGCCAGCAGTTCCGATAGCGGGGGGGCTAATAAGCAGTTCTTC | CASSSDSGGANKQFF
TRBJ1-4 | few | TRBV6-1 | TRBD1 | TGTGCCAGCAAAGCCGTCGGCAGGGGGCAGGAAAAACTGTTTTTT | CASKAVGRGQEKLFF
TRBJ2-6 | NA | TRBV2 | NA | TGTGCCAAAGTCGATGGGGCCAACGTCCTGACTTTC | CAKVDGANVLTF
TRBJ2-3 | few | TRBV7-2 | NA | TGTGCCAGCAGCTTAGTACCAGCCGGCACAGATACGCAGTATTTT | CASSLVPAGTDTQYF
TRBJ2-3 | many | TRBV7-2 | TRBD2 | TGTGCCAGCAGCTTAGGTGGGACTACCTCTGATACGCAGTATTTT | CASSLGGTTSDTQYF
TRBJ1-6 | many | TRBV7-6 | NA | TGTGCCAGCAGCCGCGACAGCAGCTCCTATAATTCACCCCTCCACTTT | CASSRDSSSYNSPLHF
TRBJ1-3 | many | TRBV7-9 | NA | TGTGCCAGCAGCTTCCCGGGGCAGGGAAACACCATATATTTT | CASSFPGQGNTIYF
TRBJ2-7 | many | TRBV7-6 | TRBD2 | TGTGCCAGCAGCGGAGGACTAGCGAACTACGAGCAGTACTTC | CASSGGLANYEQYF
TRBJ1-4 | many | TRBV7-2 | TRBD1 | TGTGCCAGCAGCCGGGACAGGGTTAATGAAAAACTGTTTTTT | CASSRDRVNEKLFF
TRBJ1-6 | few | TRBV6-2/TRBV6-3 | TRBD1 | TGTGCCAGCAGTCCTGGGACAGATTTCGAACCCCTCCACTTT | CASSPGTDFEPLHF
TRBJ2-1 | many | TRBV5-5 | TRBD2 | TGTGCCAGCAGCTTGACCTGGGCGGGGGGATACAATGAGCAGTTCTTC | CASSLTWAGGYNEQFF
TRBJ1-5 | few | TRBV14 | NA | TGTGCCAGCAGCCCACGGGGGGCGACTCAGCCCCAGCATTTT | CASSPRGATQPQHF
TRBJ2-3 | few | TRBV9 | NA | TGTGCCAGCAGCGTAGGTCAGTCTAGCACAGATACGCAGTATTTT | CASSVGQSSTDTQYF
TRBJ1-5 | NA | TRBV12-3/TRBV12-4 | NA | TGTGCCAGCAGTTTAGCCCTTCAGGAGAATCAGCCCCAGCATTTT | CASSLALQENQPQHF
TRBJ1-3 | few | TRBV20-1 | NA | TGCAGTGCTAGAGATCTAGGTCCAAGCTCTGGAAACACCATATATTTT | CSARDLGPSSGNTIYF
TRBJ2-5 | few | TRBV20-1 | NA | TGCAGTGCTAGAGAGGGGCGGGGAGAGACCCAGTACTTC | CSAREGRGETQYF
TRBJ2-6 | few | TRBV27 | NA | TGTGCCAGCAGTTTCGGCGGGGCCAACGTCCTGACTTTC | CASSFGGANVLTF
TRBJ2-7 | few | TRBV6-5 | TRBD1 | TGTGCCAGCAGTTACGCCGACAGGGTGGAGTACTTC | CASSYADRVEYF
TRBJ2-5 | few | TRBV7-9 | TRBD2 | TGTGCCAGCAGCTTAGTCGGGGGGGGGGTCCAAGAGACCCAGTACTTC | CASSLVGGGVQETQYF
TRBJ1-1 | NA | TRBV12-5 | NA | TGTGCTAGTGGACGGTGGGGAACAGAAGATGAAGCTTTCTTT | CASGRWGTEDEAFF
TRBJ2-7 | few | TRBV13 | NA | TGTGCCAGCAGCTTCGGACAGTTATCAACCTACGAGCAGTACTTC | CASSFGQLSTYEQYF
TRBJ1-2 | NA | TRBV27 | NA | TGTGCCAGCAGTCAGGGATTCAACTATGGCTACACCTTC | CASSQGFNYGYTF
TRBJ2-7 | few | TRBV6-5 | NA | TGTGCCAGCAGTACAATTAGCGGACTTGCCTCCTACGAGCAGTACTTC | CASSTISGLASYEQYF
TRBJ1-2 | many | TRBV15 | NA | TGTGCCACCAGCAGAGATCTGGGGGAAGGTGGCTACACCTTC | CATSRDLGEGGYTF
TRBJ2-1 | NA | TRBV28 | NA | TGTGCCAGCAGTTTAGGAGCCTCCTACAATGAGCAGTTCTTC | CASSLGASYNEQFF
TRBJ1-2 | few | TRBV20-1 | NA | TGCAGTGCCCAGACGGGTTACTATGGCTACACCTTC | CSAQTGYYGYTF
TRBJ1-1 | NA | TRBV29-1 | NA | TGCAGCGGGGACCGGGGGGGGTTTGGGGGCACTGAAGCTTTCTTT | CSGDRGGFGGTEAFF